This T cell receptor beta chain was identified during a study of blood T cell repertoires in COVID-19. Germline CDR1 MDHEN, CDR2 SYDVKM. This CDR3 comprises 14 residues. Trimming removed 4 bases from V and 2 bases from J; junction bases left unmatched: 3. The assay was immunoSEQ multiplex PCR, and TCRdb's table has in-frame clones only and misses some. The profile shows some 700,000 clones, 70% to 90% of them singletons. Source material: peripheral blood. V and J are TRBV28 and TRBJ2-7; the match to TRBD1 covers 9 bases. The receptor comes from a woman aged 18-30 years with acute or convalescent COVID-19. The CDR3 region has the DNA TGTGCCAGCAGTTCAGGACAGGGGACCTACGAGCAGTACTTC. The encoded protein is CASSSGQGTYEQYF.